The 28 T cell receptor beta chains listed next were all sequenced from one sample in a study of cytomegalovirus exposure and HLA in healthy donors. Both 60 Vbeta primers and 13 Jbeta primers went into the PCR. Clones were read by immunoSEQ multiplex PCR, and TCRdb kept only the in-frame ones, dropping some. The table records 150,000 to 200,000 clones, around 81% of them present only once. Material: PBMCs. These receptors all stem from a woman aged 25 to 39 in good health and CMV-seropositive.

This clone was recorded once. This chain links TRBV5-4 with TRBJ2-7, with D tentatively TRBD2 (5 bases). Germline CDR1 reads SGHNT; CDR2 reads YYREEE (reference sequence). V was trimmed by 4 bases and J by 6 bases, leaving 11 bases between them. This CDR3 has 12 residues. DNA of the CDR3: TGTGCCAGCAGCCCCGACCGGGGCGAGCAGTACTTC. The encoded protein is CASSPDRGEQYF.

V is TRBV6-1 and J is TRBJ1-5; a weak D match, TRBD1 (6 bases). The V end lost 3 bases, the J end lost 4 bases, and 10 bases lay between the germline ends. The germline gives CDR1 MNHNS, CDR2 SASEGT. This CDR3 has 14 amino acids. Here the CDR3 DNA reads TGTGCCAGCAGTGATGTCGACAGGAATCAGCCCCAGCATTTT. Translation: CASSDVDRNQPQHF.

V and J are TRBV6-5 and TRBJ1-1, with D perhaps TRBD1 (6 bases). The V end was cut by 5 bases, the J end by 1 base, with 11 bases between. Germline CDR1 reads MNHEY; CDR2 reads SVGAGI. The CDR3 spans 14 residues. CDR3 nucleotides: TGTGCCAGCAGTCGGGACATTCGGAACACTGAAGCTTTCTTT. It translates to CASSRDIRNTEAFF.

This clone appeared once. V is TRBV5-4 and J is TRBJ1-1; TRBD1 might be the D (5 bases). V lost 4 bases to trimming and J lost 0 bases, with 10 bases between them. From germline, CDR1 is SGHNT and CDR2 YYREEE (reference sequence). The CDR3 loop spans 14 amino acids. The chain's CDR3 is CASSRPQVNTEAFF. DNA of the CDR3: TGTGCCAGCAGCCGCCCACAGGTGAACACTGAAGCTTTCTTT.

The chain links TRBV19 to TRBJ1-1, with 9 bases aligning to TRBD1. V shed 7 bases, J shed 3 bases, and the junction held 9 bases outside the gene matches. This CDR3 is 15 amino acids long. Germline assignment: CDR1 LNHDA and CDR2 SQIVND (reference sequence). The CDR3 sequence: CASILTGGVDTEAFF. The CDR3 coding sequence is TGTGCCAGTATTCTGACAGGGGGGGTTGACACTGAAGCTTTCTTT. The complete variable domain, with remaining parts taken from reference TRBV19 and TRBJ1-1, reads DGGITQSPKYLFRKEGQNVTLSCEQNLNHDAMYWYRQDPGQGLRLIYYSQIVNDFQKGDIAEGYSVSREKKESFPLTVTSAQKNPTAFYLCASILTGGVDTEAFFGQGTRLTVV.

The chain links TRBV28 to TRBJ1-5; weak D call: TRBD1 (5 bases). The length of the CDR3 is 16 residues. Germline CDR1 and CDR2: MDHEN and SYDVKM. V was trimmed by 5 bases and J by 3 bases, leaving 17 bases between them. The CDR3 nucleotides read TGTGCCAGCAGTGCCGTGACAGAACCCTTCAATCAGCCCCAGCATTTT. Protein product: CASSAVTEPFNQPQHF.

The sample holds a few counts of this clone. CDR3 in amino acids: CASSSGGPNYGYTF. DNA for the CDR3: TGTGCCAGCAGCTCCGGGGGGCCTAACTATGGCTACACCTTC. This chain joins TRBV7-8 and TRBJ1-2; D is perhaps TRBD1 (6 bases). Trimming cost V 4 bases and J 0 bases, with 9 bases left between them. The CDR3 spans 14 residues. Germline CDR1 is SGHVS and CDR2 is FQNEAQ.

The V and J genes are TRBV2 and TRBJ1-2, with TRBD1 identical over 7 bases. The CDR3 runs to 13 residues. With 4 bases clipped from V and 3 bases from J, the junction kept 2 bases outside the gene matches. Germline V gene lookup returns CDR1 SNHLY and CDR2 FYNNEI. CDR3 loop: CASSGTGYYGYTF. CDR3 bases: TGTGCCAGCAGTGGGACAGGATACTATGGCTACACCTTC.

The chain uses TRBV2 and TRBJ1-1, with 8 bases identical to TRBD1. Trimming removed 8 bases from V and 5 bases from J; junction bases left unmatched: 7. Germline V lookup: CDR1 SNHLY, CDR2 FYNNEI. CDR3 length equals 13 residues. The CDR3 sequence is CASRLTGGTEAFF. As DNA, the CDR3 is TGTGCCAGCCGATTAACAGGGGGAACTGAAGCTTTCTTT.

This rearrangement joins TRBV6-6 to TRBJ1-6; 10 bases match TRBD1. J was trimmed by 6 bases and V by 11 bases; bases with no gene match: 4. The CDR3 extends over 13 amino acids. The germline CDR1 and CDR2 sequences are MNHNY and SVGAGI (reference sequence). The chain's CDR3 is CAGQGERNSPLHF. CDR3 sequence (DNA): TGTGCCGGACAGGGGGAACGTAATTCACCCCTCCACTTT.

This sequence joins TRBV7-9 and TRBJ2-7; 9 bases map to TRBD1. CDR1 is SEHNR and CDR2 is FQNEAQ in the germline V gene (reference sequence). The CDR3 is made up of 14 amino acids. V was pared by 5 bases and J by 3 bases, with 5 bases of the junction left unmatched. CDR3 in DNA: TGTGCCAGCAGCCACCGGGACAGGGACTACGAGCAGTACTTC. Protein sequence: CASSHRDRDYEQYF. The full variable domain, rest sourced from reference TRBV7-9 and TRBJ2-7, is DTGVSQNPRHKITKRGQNVTFRCDPISEHNRLYWYRQTLGQGPEFLTYFQNEAQLEKSRLLSDRFSAERPKGSFSTLEIQRTEQGDSAMYLCASSHRDRDYEQYFGPGTRLTVT.

The chain combines TRBV5-1 with TRBJ2-5, with 9 bases that match TRBD1. The J segment lost 5 bases and the V segment lost 4 bases, leaving 9 bases of the junction unmatched. Germline V gene sequence: CDR1 SGHRS, CDR2 YFSETQ. The CDR3 has 15 residues. The CDR3 sequence: CASSVGTGLRETQYF. Here the CDR3 DNA reads TGCGCCAGCAGCGTAGGGACAGGGTTGAGGGAGACCCAGTACTTC.

The rearrangement uses TRBV19 and TRBJ2-3, with 13 bases identical to TRBD2. The J segment lost 6 bases and the V segment lost 3 bases, leaving 3 bases of the junction unmatched. The CDR3 is made up of 15 amino acids. CDR1 is LNHDA, CDR2 SQIVND, per germline (reference sequence). The CDR3 here is CASSILGLAGDTQYF. The CDR3, as DNA: TGTGCCAGTAGTATCCTGGGACTAGCGGGGGATACGCAGTATTTT.

This chain connects TRBV6-5 to TRBJ2-7; D is possibly TRBD2 (5 bases). Germline V gene lookup returns CDR1 MNHEY and CDR2 SVGAGI. V was clipped by 2 bases and J by 4 bases, with 15 bases between them. The CDR3 consists of 15 residues. The CDR3: CASSYKGAGFYEQYF. In nucleotides, the CDR3 is TGTGCCAGCAGTTACAAGGGAGCAGGTTTTTACGAGCAGTACTTC.

V and J are TRBV5-8 and TRBJ2-7; no firm D call. The CDR3 is made up of 15 amino acids. Per germline, CDR1 SGHTS and CDR2 YDEGEE. Between the trimmed V and J ends, which lost 0 bases and 6 bases, there was a span of 16 bases. Here the CDR3 reads CASSLGVGGHGEQYF. CDR3 sequence (DNA): TGTGCCAGCAGCTTGGGAGTTGGCGGCCACGGCGAGCAGTACTTC.

This clone was counted once. V and J are TRBV9 and TRBJ1-4; 7 bases are a match to TRBD1. Per germline, CDR1 SGDLS and CDR2 YYNGEE. The V gene end was trimmed by 5 bases and the J gene end by 4 bases; junction bases not matched to a gene: 8. The CDR3 has 15 residues. This CDR3 is CASSPGTVNNEKLFF. CDR3 bases: TGTGCCAGCAGTCCCGGGACAGTTAATAATGAAAAACTGTTTTTT.

V usage is TRBV6-4 and J usage is TRBJ2-1; TRBD1 matches 12 bases. CDR3 length equals 15 residues. Germline CDR1 and CDR2: MRHNA and SNTAGT. V lost 4 bases, J lost 8 bases, and 6 bases stayed unmatched. The CDR3 DNA follows: TGTGCCAGCAGTGCCGGGACAGGGGGCGGAGATGAGCAGTTCTTC. This encodes CASSAGTGGGDEQFF.

This clone was seen just once. The CDR3 spells CASSIRVRGEKLFF. The CDR3 coding sequence is TGTGCCAGCAGTATTAGGGTCCGGGGTGAAAAACTGTTTTTT. The chain carries TRBV27 and TRBJ1-4, with D unresolved. Trimming took 5 bases from V and 7 from J, leaving 14 bases between them. Germline values: CDR1 MNHEY, CDR2 SMNVEV (reference sequence). The CDR3 consists of 14 residues. Looking up the rest from reference TRBV27 and TRBJ1-4 gives the full variable domain: EAQVTQNPRYLITVTGKKLTVTCSQNMNHEYMSWYRQDPGLGLRQIYYSMNVEVTDKGDVPEGYKVSRKEKRNFPLILESPSPNQTSLYFCASSIRVRGEKLFFGSGTQLSVL.

This chain links TRBV7-2 with TRBJ2-5; D is possibly TRBD1 (6 bases). The CDR3 is 12 amino acids. The germline V gene has CDR1 SGHTA and CDR2 FQGNSA. V gave up 1 base and J gave up 13 bases, with 13 bases separating them. The CDR3 region is CASSLERTGPYF. In DNA form, the CDR3 reads TGTGCCAGCAGCTTAGAGAGAACAGGGCCGTACTTC.

This sequence joins TRBV5-5 and TRBJ1-6; possibly TRBD1 for D (5 bases). Trimming left V 4 bases short and J 4 bases short, with 9 bases between. This CDR3 is built from 14 residues. CDR1 is SGHKS and CDR2 is YYEKEE in the germline V gene (reference sequence). The CDR3 coding sequence is TGTGCCAGCAGCCCCCGGGGGTATAATTCACCCCTCCACTTT. Amino acid sequence: CASSPRGYNSPLHF.

The chain recombines TRBV11-3 with TRBJ2-1; 12 bases map to TRBD2. Germline loops: CDR1 SGHNT, CDR2 YENEEA. The junction had 9 bases not matched to a gene; V was cut back by 0 bases and J by 9 bases. The CDR3 is 17 residues long. For the CDR3, the DNA is TGTGCCAGCAGCTTAGATCCTCTAGCGGGGGGGCAAGGTGAGCAGTTCTTC. Translation gives CASSLDPLAGGQGEQFF.

V usage is TRBV9 and J usage is TRBJ2-7; TRBD1 is a possible D gene (5 bases). The CDR3 loop spans 13 amino acids. Trimming removed 5 bases from V and 9 bases from J, with 18 bases in between. Germline lookup yields CDR1 SGDLS and CDR2 YYNGEE. CDR3 loop: CASSRSDKDGQYF. DNA of the CDR3: TGTGCCAGCAGTCGATCGGACAAGGATGGGCAGTACTTC.

The sample holds one count of this clone. The V and J genes are TRBV19 and TRBJ1-1; possibly TRBD1 for D (6 bases). Germline-derived CDR1 and CDR2 are LNHDA and SQIVND (reference sequence). The CDR3 runs 15 residues. The V end lost 3 bases, the J end lost 6 bases, and 17 bases lay between the germline ends. The CDR3 bases are TGTGCCAGTAGTATTGCGGCAGGGGAAGGTGCTGAAGCTTTCTTT. It specifies CASSIAAGEGAEAFF.

This chain joins TRBV19 and TRBJ2-1; D is undetermined. Germline CDR1 reads LNHDA; CDR2 reads SQIVND (reference sequence). CDR3 size: 14 residues. V lost 1 base, J lost 8 bases, and 12 bases lay in between. The CDR3 reads CASSIAGTVHEQFF. The CDR3 nucleotides are TGTGCCAGTAGTATAGCCGGTACGGTCCATGAGCAGTTCTTC.

This clone was seen a few times. The chain links TRBV5-1 to TRBJ2-7, with TRBD2 matching over 11 bases. The V and J ends lost 2 bases and 2 bases, in that order; junction bases with no gene match: 3. The CDR3 length is 15 residues. Germline V gives CDR1 SGHRS, CDR2 YFSETQ. The CDR3 protein is CASSFVAGGPYEQYF. The CDR3 DNA is TGCGCCAGCAGCTTCGTAGCGGGAGGGCCCTACGAGCAGTACTTC.

This chain uses TRBV5-5 with TRBJ2-4; D gene ambiguous. This CDR3 has 15 amino acids. V lost 0 bases and J 1 base, leaving 8 bases between the germline ends. Germline assignment: CDR1 SGHKS and CDR2 YYEKEE (reference sequence). CDR3 sequence (DNA): TGTGCCAGCAGCTTGGAGTCTCGGGCCAAAAACATTCAGTACTTC. It is translated as CASSLESRAKNIQYF.

The CDR3 reads CSVDNAGGAFF. The DNA for the CDR3 is TGCAGCGTTGATAATGCGGGGGGAGCTTTCTTT. The chain recombines TRBV29-1 with TRBJ1-1; possibly TRBD1 for D (5 bases). The CDR3 spans 11 residues. The V and J ends lost 3 bases and 10 bases respectively, with 12 bases between them. CDR1 and CDR2 (germline): SQVTM, ANQGSEA.

This clone has a single count. The J gene is TRBJ1-2, the V gene TRBV18; 8 bases align to TRBD1. This CDR3 contains 15 residues. Germline assignment: CDR1 KGHSH and CDR2 LQKENI. V lost 2 bases, J lost 3 bases, and 5 bases stayed unmatched. Here the CDR3 reads CASSPGTGTDYGYTF. The CDR3 coding sequence is TGTGCCAGCTCACCAGGGACAGGTACCGACTATGGCTACACCTTC.